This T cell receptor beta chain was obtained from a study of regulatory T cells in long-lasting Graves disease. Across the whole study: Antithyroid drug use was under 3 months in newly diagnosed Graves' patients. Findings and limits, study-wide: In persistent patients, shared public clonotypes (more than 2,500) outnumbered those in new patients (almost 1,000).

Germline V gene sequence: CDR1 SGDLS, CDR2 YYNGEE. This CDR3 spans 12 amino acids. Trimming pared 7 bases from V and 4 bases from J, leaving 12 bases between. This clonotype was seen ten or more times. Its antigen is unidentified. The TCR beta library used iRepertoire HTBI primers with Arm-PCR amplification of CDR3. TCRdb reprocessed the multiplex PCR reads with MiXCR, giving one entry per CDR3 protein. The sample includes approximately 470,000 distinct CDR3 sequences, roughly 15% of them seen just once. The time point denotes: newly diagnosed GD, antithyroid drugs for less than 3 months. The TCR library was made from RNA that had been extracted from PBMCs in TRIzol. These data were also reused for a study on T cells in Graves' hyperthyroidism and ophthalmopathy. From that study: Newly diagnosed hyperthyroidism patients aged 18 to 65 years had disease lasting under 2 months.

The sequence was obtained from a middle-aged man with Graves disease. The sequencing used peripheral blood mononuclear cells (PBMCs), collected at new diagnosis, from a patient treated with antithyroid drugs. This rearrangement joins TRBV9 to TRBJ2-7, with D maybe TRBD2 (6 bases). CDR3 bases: TGTGCCAGCGGAGGGGCGGGATACGAGCAGTACTTC. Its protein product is CASGGAGYEQYF.